Described below is a single T cell receptor (beta chain) sequence and its context. Repertoires were generated with immunoSEQ multiplex PCR, while TCRdb's copy carries only in-frame clones and drops some. Of roughly 230,000 clones listed, nearly 90% are singletons. This entry comes from a study of blood T cell repertoires in COVID-19. Across the study: Material from acute and convalescent COVID-19 was sourced from the United States, Italy and Spain.

Patients at the Seattle site were enrolled during active infection and followed longitudinally. The sequence derives from an older woman with COVID-19, enrolled during active disease. Sequencing used peripheral blood.

CDR3 sequence: CSVTFDTQYF. The CDR3 region has the DNA TGCAGCGTAACATTTGATACGCAGTATTTT. The chain is built from TRBV29-1 and TRBJ2-3; D unclear. Germline CDR1 reads SQVTM; CDR2 reads ANQGSEA. V lost 6 bases and J lost 6, with 7 bases in between. The CDR3 is 10 amino acids.